Below, 26 T cell receptor beta chains from the same sample are listed, as sequenced in a study of naive and memory T cell subsets. No antigen is known for these receptors. Two oligonucleotides, mixed equimolar, formed the beta constant-region primer covering TRBC1 and TRBC2. Ligated cDNA was amplified by four rounds of PCR with nested alpha and beta constant-region primers and SP2. A single record per CDR3 protein comes from TCRdb applying MiXCR to the UMI-ligation and nested PCR reads. The sample shows tens of thousands of distinct CDR3 sequences, roughly 10% of them seen only once. Regarding the study as a whole: Especially in CD8 cells, naive repertoires contained a few larger clonotypes, possibly CD45RA-re-expressing memory cells.

The sequenced material came from naive CD4+ T cells from blood. These receptors all come from a human donor in good health.

This clonotype was detected once. A much larger clone lies a single base off, so this may be a read error. The chain joins TRBV11-3 to TRBJ2-1, with 11 bases matching TRBD2. This CDR3 is built from 19 residues. Germline assignment: CDR1 SGHNT and CDR2 YENEEA. The CDR3 spells CASSLGLAGSKMSFNEQFF. The CDR3 DNA sequence: TGTGCCAGCAGCTTAGGACTAGCGGGAAGTAAAATGTCCTTCAATGAGCAGTTCTTC.

This clonotype has just a few counts. The V call is TRBV12-3 or TRBV12-4, the J call TRBJ2-7, with D possibly called TRBD1 or TRBD2 (5 bases each). The CDR3 extends over 14 amino acids. V lost 3 bases and J 4 bases, leaving 13 bases between the germline ends. CDR3 in amino acids: CASSFGRDPYEQYF. The CDR3 region has the DNA TGTGCCAGCAGTTTCGGCAGGGACCCGTACGAGCAGTACTTC.

The chain links TRBV5-8 to TRBJ2-3; 8 bases match TRBD2. This CDR3 comprises 16 residues. After removal of 4 bases from V and 5 bases from J, the junction contained 12 bases not matched to a gene. Germline CDR1 and CDR2: SGHTS and YDEGEE. CDR3 loop: CASSRESGRSGDTQYF. As DNA, the CDR3 is TGTGCCAGCAGCCGTGAGAGCGGGAGAAGCGGAGATACGCAGTATTTT.

This clonotype was recorded many times. The V gene is TRBV6-6, the J gene TRBJ2-1; 10 bases are a match to TRBD2. With 6 bases clipped from V and 7 bases from J, the junction kept 12 bases outside the gene matches. Germline V gives CDR1 MNHNY, CDR2 SVGAGI (reference sequence). The CDR3 is made up of 16 amino acids. The CDR3 region is CASSLQRGGPGNEQFF. CDR3 coding DNA: TGTGCCAGCAGCCTCCAGCGGGGGGGCCCGGGGAATGAGCAGTTCTTC.

In its sample, this clonotype was seen many times. V is TRBV4-3 and J is TRBJ2-1, with a tentative D call TRBD2 (6 bases). The CDR3 is made up of 17 amino acids. The V and J ends lost 0 bases and 2 bases respectively, with 14 bases between them. In germline, CDR1 is LGHNA, CDR2 YSLEER. CDR3 nucleotide sequence: TGCGCCAGCAGCCAAGAAACTAGCAGGCCCCCCTACAATGAGCAGTTCTTC. Its protein is CASSQETSRPPYNEQFF.

This clonotype was observed a handful of times. The chain employs TRBV19 and TRBJ1-5, with 8 bases matching TRBD1. The germline V gene has CDR1 LNHDA and CDR2 SQIVND (reference sequence). Trimming at V came to 6 bases and at J to 3 bases, leaving 7 bases not matched to a gene. There are 15 residues in the CDR3. CDR3 in DNA: TGTGCCAGTAGCCCCTTACAGGGGGACAATCAGCCCCAGCATTTT. Translating gives CASSPLQGDNQPQHF.

This clonotype has only a few counts. This sequence joins TRBV3-1 and TRBJ1-1, with TRBD1 as a possible D gene (5 bases). The germline V gene encodes CDR1 LGHDT and CDR2 YNNKEL (reference sequence). This CDR3 comprises 14 residues. The V end was cut by 2 bases, the J end by 1 base, with 8 bases between. CDR3 sequence: CASSQMTANTEAFF. DNA for the CDR3: TGTGCCAGCAGCCAAATGACAGCGAACACTGAAGCTTTCTTT.

This clonotype was seen ten or more times. The chain employs TRBV7-2 and TRBJ2-3; D is unclear. This CDR3 has 18 residues. V was trimmed by 6 bases and J by 0 bases, leaving 22 bases between them. CDR1 SGHTA and CDR2 FQGNSA come from the germline V gene. For the CDR3, the DNA is TGTGCCAGCAGACCTAAGATGGGCGTGACTTCCAGCACAGATACGCAGTATTTT. It codes for CASRPKMGVTSSTDTQYF.

This clonotype was found many times. This chain links TRBV6-5 with TRBJ2-7, with 12 bases lining up with TRBD2. V dropped 2 bases and J dropped 0; count of bases not matched to a gene: 2. The germline gives CDR1 MNHEY, CDR2 SVGAGI. There are 16 residues in the CDR3. The CDR3 sequence is CASSYGGLAGSYEQYF. DNA of the CDR3: TGTGCCAGCAGTTACGGGGGACTAGCGGGCTCCTACGAGCAGTACTTC.

This clonotype was picked up many times. J is TRBJ2-1 and V is TRBV19; the D gene could be TRBD1 or TRBD2 (7 bases each). This CDR3 comprises 18 residues. Between the trimmed V and J ends, which lost 9 bases and 8 bases, there was a span of 32 bases. Germline CDR1 LNHDA, CDR2 SQIVND (reference sequence). The CDR3: CASARGGLRESLGHEQFF. In DNA, the CDR3 is TGTGCCAGCGCCAGGGGGGGTTTGCGGGAGAGTTTGGGGCATGAGCAGTTCTTC.

This clonotype was seen a handful of times. This rearrangement joins TRBV12-3 or TRBV12-4 to TRBJ1-6; 9 bases map to TRBD1. The junction had 2 bases not matched to a gene; V was cut back by 5 bases and J by 6 bases. The CDR3 has 14 residues. The CDR3, as DNA: TGTGCCAGCAGTAAGGGACAGGGTAATTCACCCCTCCACTTT. Its protein is CASSKGQGNSPLHF.

This clonotype showed up just a few times. This chain links TRBV15 with TRBJ2-3; possible D gene TRBD2, 6 bases. This CDR3 is 16 amino acids long. The germline V gene has CDR1 LNHNV and CDR2 YYDKDF (reference sequence). V was cut by 1 base and J by 1 base, with 12 bases left in between. CDR3 region: CATSRGNSGGTDTQYF. The CDR3 DNA reads TGTGCCACCAGCAGAGGTAATTCGGGAGGCACAGATACGCAGTATTTT.

This clonotype was detected only a few times. The J gene is TRBJ1-5, the V gene TRBV27; D is undetermined. The CDR3 has 14 amino acids. V lost 7 bases and J lost 1, with 11 bases in between. Germline assignment: CDR1 MNHEY and CDR2 SMNVEV (reference sequence). This CDR3 is CASKGLHSNQPQHF. As DNA, the CDR3 is TGTGCCAGCAAGGGCCTACACAGCAATCAGCCCCAGCATTTT.

The table lists this clonotype with a few counts. This chain connects TRBV12-3 or TRBV12-4 to TRBJ1-2; maybe TRBD1 (5 bases). Trimming cost V 3 bases and J 8 bases, with 13 bases left between them. This CDR3 spans 13 amino acids. The CDR3 region is CASSFSGVWGYTF. CDR3 bases: TGTGCCAGCAGTTTCTCGGGGGTTTGGGGCTACACCTTC.

The rearrangement links TRBV7-2 to TRBJ2-7; TRBD1 is a possible D gene (5 bases). The CDR3 consists of 12 residues. V shed 1 base and J shed 13 bases, with 14 bases lying between them. Per the germline V gene, CDR1 is SGHTA and CDR2 is FQGNSA. This CDR3 reads CASSLEGLKAYF. CDR3 sequence (DNA): TGTGCCAGCAGCTTAGAGGGGCTAAAGGCCTACTTC.

The V and J genes are TRBV6-2 or TRBV6-3 and TRBJ2-5, with D possibly being TRBD1 or TRBD2 (5 bases each). CDR3 length equals 15 residues. V lost 2 bases and J 1 base, leaving 11 bases between the germline ends. In germline, CDR1 is MNHEY, CDR2 SVGEGT. This CDR3 reads CASSYGDEIQETQYF. DNA for the CDR3: TGTGCCAGCAGTTACGGGGACGAGATCCAAGAGACCCAGTACTTC.

The chain carries TRBV20-1 and TRBJ2-6, with 9 bases aligning to TRBD1. The V segment lost 3 bases and the J segment 4 bases; nucleotides outside the gene matches: 10. Germline V gene sequence: CDR1 DFQATT, CDR2 SNEGSKA (reference sequence). This CDR3 has 17 residues. The CDR3 sequence is CSASHPGQGNGANVLTF. The CDR3 coding sequence is TGCAGTGCTAGCCACCCGGGACAGGGAAACGGGGCCAACGTCCTGACTTTC.

This clonotype was observed a few times. This chain connects TRBV6-2 or TRBV6-3 to TRBJ2-1; D not resolved. The CDR3 runs to 14 residues. Germline V gene lookup returns CDR1 MNHEY and CDR2 SVGEGT. Trimming removed 2 bases from V and 0 bases from J, with 5 bases in between. CDR3 bases: TGTGCCAGCAGTTACGGGGTCTCCTACAATGAGCAGTTCTTC. Translation: CASSYGVSYNEQFF.

This clonotype was counted ten times or more. The rearrangement uses TRBV5-1 and TRBJ2-2, with D unresolved. CDR1 SGHRS and CDR2 YFSETQ come from the germline V gene. The CDR3 covers 15 residues. V lost 1 base and J 0 bases, leaving 7 bases between the germline ends. CDR3 sequence (DNA): TGCGCCAGCAGCTTGCTGACGGCGAACACCGGGGAGCTGTTTTTT. Translation: CASSLLTANTGELFF.

In this sample, this clonotype turned up many times. The chain employs TRBV19 and TRBJ2-1, with unresolved D. Germline V lookup: CDR1 LNHDA, CDR2 SQIVND (reference sequence). CDR3 length: 11 residues. V lost 4 bases to trimming and J lost 10 bases, with 8 bases between them. The CDR3 spells CASSTYTEQFF. In DNA form, the CDR3 reads TGTGCCAGTAGTACTTATACGGAGCAGTTCTTC.

The V gene is TRBV6-2 or TRBV6-3, the J gene TRBJ2-5; no clear D. The CDR3 contains 16 residues. Per germline, CDR1 MNHEY and CDR2 SVGEGT. Trimming left V 6 bases short and J 1 base short, with 18 bases between. This CDR3 reads CASRLSRALTQETQYF. CDR3 nucleotides: TGTGCCAGCAGGCTAAGCCGGGCATTGACCCAAGAGACCCAGTACTTC.

The chain has TRBV19 and TRBJ2-7, with 7 bases aligning to TRBD2. V shed 0 bases and J 6 bases; nucleotides not matched to a gene: 8. Germline V lookup: CDR1 LNHDA, CDR2 SQIVND (reference sequence). The length of the CDR3 is 15 residues. The CDR3 nucleotides are TGTGCCAGTAGTATAGAGGGACTAACGGGATCCGAGCAGTACTTC. Protein sequence: CASSIEGLTGSEQYF.

This clonotype was found many times. This sequence joins TRBV6-1 and TRBJ2-1, with a possible D match to TRBD2 (5 bases). The CDR3 contains 15 residues. The germline V gene has CDR1 MNHNS and CDR2 SASEGT. V lost 4 bases and J 8 bases, leaving 18 bases between the germline ends. CDR3 sequence (DNA): TGTGCCAGCAGTGTAAGGACCCGGGATCACGATGAGCAGTTCTTC. As protein: CASSVRTRDHDEQFF.

This clonotype was picked up many times. This chain uses TRBV29-1 with TRBJ1-1; D gene unclear. The CDR3 covers 11 residues. Trimming removed 6 bases at V and 5 bases at J, with 10 bases between. Per germline, CDR1 SQVTM and CDR2 ANQGSEA. The CDR3 protein is CSVVGGTEAFF. In DNA, the CDR3 is TGCAGCGTGGTGGGTGGTACTGAAGCTTTCTTT.

This clonotype turned up a few times. The chain couples TRBV28 to TRBJ2-5; no clear D gene. Looked up from germline, CDR1 is MDHEN and CDR2 is SYDVKM. The CDR3 sequence is 17 residues long. Trimming shortened V by 5 bases and J by 2 bases, and 21 bases separated the two germline ends. The CDR3 DNA is TGTGCCAGCAGTCCCGGTTTGGTAGCTTCGGGTCAAGAGACCCAGTACTTC. Translating gives CASSPGLVASGQETQYF.

This clonotype came up a few times. The chain employs TRBV12-3 or TRBV12-4 and TRBJ2-5; D is uncertain. The CDR3 is 11 amino acids. The V end was cut by 3 bases, the J end by 5 bases, with 4 bases between. CDR3 residues: CASSFKETQYF. The CDR3 DNA reads TGTGCCAGCAGTTTCAAGGAGACCCAGTACTTC.